This T cell receptor beta chain was documented in a study of breast tumors, draining lymph nodes, adjacent tissues. Overall study results and limits: Compared with lymph nodes, tumors were less diverse; compared with nontumor tissue, more. Luminal-like breast cancer showed significantly higher tumor–nontumor repertoire similarity than basal-like. Findings are consistent with lymph node origin and intratumoral expansion of most tumor T cells.

TCRdb fed the multiplex PCR reads into MiXCR, producing one record per CDR3 protein. The sample records about 94,000 distinct CDR3 sequences, around 30% being singletons. The CDR3 contains 15 residues. Germline lookup yields CDR1 SGHTA and CDR2 FQGTGA. Samples came from axillary lymph nodes draining the breast cancer. Points on this clonotype: Its antigen remains unidentified. Since a much larger clone is just one base distant, this may be a read error.

The chain uses TRBV7-3 and TRBJ2-1; D is ambiguous. This clonotype was sampled from a female donor with breast cancer. Some clones in this sample may be carry-over from other donors' samples. Source material: axillary lymph node tissue. CDR3 protein: CASSLTVLGSNEQLF. The CDR3 bases are TGTGCCAGCAGCTTAACGGTGCTGGGTTCAAATGAGCAGCTCTTC.